The sequence of this TCR beta chain was determined in a study of blood T cell repertoires in COVID-19. Looking at the study overall: Both acute and convalescent COVID-19 samples were obtained from the United States, Italy and Spain. Nucleic acid was either cDNA or gDNA, and it came from T cells, B-cell-depleted T cells, or PBMCs.

Original analysis: Quantification of nucleated cells was approximated via reference gene primer amplification. The assay was immunoSEQ multiplex PCR, and TCRdb's table has in-frame clones only and misses some. V and J calls and clone size are those listed in that table; D and trimming were worked out from the DNA. Of 120,000 to 150,000 clones listed, around 82% are singletons. The table lists this clone with many counts. Specimen: peripheral blood. The clonotype was recovered from a man in his 60s with active or convalescent COVID-19.

The CDR3 protein is CASSPRDRGTYRGYTF. Written as DNA, the CDR3 is TGTGCCAGTAGCCCCCGGGACAGGGGGACTTATCGGGGCTACACCTTC. V is TRBV19 and J is TRBJ1-2; 11 bases match TRBD1. This CDR3 region has 16 residues. After removal of 6 bases from V and 8 bases from J, the junction contained 14 bases not matched to a gene. Germline V gives CDR1 LNHDA, CDR2 SQIVND (reference sequence). The full variable domain, completed using reference TRBV19 and TRBJ1-2, is DGGITQSPKYLFRKEGQNVTLSCEQNLNHDAMYWYRQDPGQGLRLIYYSQIVNDFQKGDIAEGYSVSREKKESFPLTVTSAQKNPTAFYLCASSPRDRGTYRGYTFGSGTRLTVV.